These 9 T cell receptor beta chains share one sample of origin, sequenced in a study of regulatory T cells in long-lasting Graves disease. Stated time point: newly diagnosed GD, antithyroid drugs for less than 3 months. Extracted PBMC RNA gave rise to the TCR library. Investigators prepared the TCR beta libraries by applying iRepertoire HTBI primers and Arm-PCR of CDR3 regions. From the multiplex PCR reads, TCRdb called clonotypes with MiXCR, one entry per CDR3 protein. Among around 480,000 distinct CDR3 sequences, 15% to 20% were seen once, and the ten largest hold 12%. These data also formed part of another study, on T cells in Graves' hyperthyroidism and ophthalmopathy.

The material was peripheral blood mononuclear cells (PBMCs), obtained at new diagnosis, from a patient treated with antithyroid drugs. The receptors here all came from a man aged 35 to 55 with Graves disease.

Only a few counts were recorded for this clonotype. The V and J genes are TRBV6-1 and TRBJ1-4; no definite D call. CDR1 is MNHNS, CDR2 SASEGT, per germline. This CDR3 region has 14 residues. The V end lost 6 bases, the J end lost 8 bases, and 16 bases lay between the germline ends. The CDR3: CASREPSRYEKLFF. Here the CDR3 DNA reads TGTGCCAGCAGGGAGCCAAGCCGGTACGAAAAACTGTTTTTT.

This clonotype has ten or more counts. The chain carries TRBV9 and TRBJ2-7; 7 bases align to TRBD2. CDR1 is SGDLS and CDR2 is YYNGEE in the germline V gene. With V trimmed by 3 bases and J by 6 bases, 3 bases remained unmatched. The CDR3 is 12 residues long. As DNA, the CDR3 is TGTGCCAGCAGCGCTAGCGGTTCCGAGCAGTACTTC. Protein sequence: CASSASGSEQYF.

This clonotype was observed a few times. This rearrangement joins TRBV7-9 to TRBJ2-7, with no clear D. The V and J ends lost 5 bases and 2 bases respectively, with 16 bases between them. CDR1 and CDR2 (germline): SEHNR, FQNEAQ (reference sequence). This CDR3 spans 15 amino acids. The CDR3 region is CASSLRPLGAYEQYF. DNA of the CDR3: TGTGCCAGCAGCCTCCGCCCCCTTGGTGCCTACGAGCAGTACTTC.

This clonotype was detected many times. V gene TRBV20-1 combines with J gene TRBJ2-7; 8 bases match TRBD1. Germline V gene data show CDR1 as DFQATT and CDR2 as SNEGSKA (reference sequence). V dropped 0 bases and J dropped 1; count of bases not matched to a gene: 8. This CDR3 is 16 amino acids long. The CDR3 loop is CSAREETGVGSYEQYF. The CDR3 nucleotides read TGCAGTGCTAGAGAGGAGACAGGGGTAGGGTCCTACGAGCAGTACTTC.

The table lists this clonotype with many counts. The chain is built from TRBV28 and TRBJ2-1; D remains unclear. Germline-derived CDR1 and CDR2 are MDHEN and SYDVKM. The V and J ends lost 5 bases and 3 bases respectively, with 11 bases between them. The CDR3 contains 14 residues. This CDR3 is CASSMSIGYNEQFF. CDR3 DNA sequence: TGTGCCAGCAGTATGTCCATAGGCTACAATGAGCAGTTCTTC.

This clonotype was observed many times. The chain recombines TRBV6-1 with TRBJ2-7; the D is unclear. Between the trimmed V and J ends, which lost 6 bases and 0 bases, there was a span of 15 bases. Germline CDR1 is MNHNS and CDR2 is SASEGT. The CDR3 is 15 amino acids. This chain's CDR3 is CASRGNGPHSYEQYF. CDR3 in DNA: TGTGCCAGCAGGGGTAACGGGCCCCACTCCTACGAGCAGTACTTC.

Worth noting for this clonotype: Relative to the germline gene, one junction end is altered; a read error may explain this. The chain uses TRBV19 and TRBJ1-2; 9 bases are shared with TRBD1. This CDR3 has 11 residues. Germline V gene sequence: CDR1 LNHDA, CDR2 SQIVND (reference sequence). DNA for the CDR3: TGTGCCAGTAGACAGGGGGCATTCACTTCCTTC. Protein: CASRQGAFTSF. Together with reference TRBV19 and TRBJ1-2, the CDR3 gives the full variable domain: DGGITQSPKYLFRKEGQNVTLSCEQNLNHDAMYWYRQDPGQGLRLIYYSQIVNDFQKGDIAEGYSVSREKKESFPLTVTSAQKNPTAFYLCASRQGAFTSFGSGTRLTVV.

The chain employs TRBV4-2 and TRBJ2-5; the D is unclear. Germline lookup yields CDR1 LGHNA and CDR2 YNFKEQ. The length of the CDR3 is 13 residues. V lost 4 bases and J lost 5, with 11 bases in between. This chain's CDR3 is CASSRKDIETQYF. The CDR3 nucleotides are TGTGCCAGCAGCCGCAAAGACATTGAGACCCAGTACTTC.

Only a few counts were recorded for this clonotype. The J gene is TRBJ2-5, the V gene TRBV5-1; TRBD2 matches 11 bases. The CDR3 covers 15 residues. Trimming at V came to 7 bases and at J to 2 bases, leaving 7 bases not matched to a gene. Germline-derived CDR1 and CDR2 are SGHRS and YFSETQ. CDR3 region: CASDRSGRGQETQYF. CDR3 nucleotide sequence: TGCGCCAGCGATCGTAGCGGGAGGGGTCAAGAGACCCAGTACTTC.